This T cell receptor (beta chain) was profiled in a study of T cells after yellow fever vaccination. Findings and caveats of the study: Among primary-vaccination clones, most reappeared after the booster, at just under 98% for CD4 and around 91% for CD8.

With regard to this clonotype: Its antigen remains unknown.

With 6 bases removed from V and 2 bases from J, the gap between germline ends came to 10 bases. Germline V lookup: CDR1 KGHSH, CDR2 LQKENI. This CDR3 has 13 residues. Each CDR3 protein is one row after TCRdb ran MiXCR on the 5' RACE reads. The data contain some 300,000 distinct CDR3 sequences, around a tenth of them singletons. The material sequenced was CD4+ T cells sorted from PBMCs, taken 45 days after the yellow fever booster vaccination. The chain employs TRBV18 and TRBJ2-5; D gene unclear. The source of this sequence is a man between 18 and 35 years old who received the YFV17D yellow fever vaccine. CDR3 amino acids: CASSRDVQETQYF. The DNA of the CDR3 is TGTGCCAGCTCGCGTGATGTTCAAGAGACCCAGTACTTC.